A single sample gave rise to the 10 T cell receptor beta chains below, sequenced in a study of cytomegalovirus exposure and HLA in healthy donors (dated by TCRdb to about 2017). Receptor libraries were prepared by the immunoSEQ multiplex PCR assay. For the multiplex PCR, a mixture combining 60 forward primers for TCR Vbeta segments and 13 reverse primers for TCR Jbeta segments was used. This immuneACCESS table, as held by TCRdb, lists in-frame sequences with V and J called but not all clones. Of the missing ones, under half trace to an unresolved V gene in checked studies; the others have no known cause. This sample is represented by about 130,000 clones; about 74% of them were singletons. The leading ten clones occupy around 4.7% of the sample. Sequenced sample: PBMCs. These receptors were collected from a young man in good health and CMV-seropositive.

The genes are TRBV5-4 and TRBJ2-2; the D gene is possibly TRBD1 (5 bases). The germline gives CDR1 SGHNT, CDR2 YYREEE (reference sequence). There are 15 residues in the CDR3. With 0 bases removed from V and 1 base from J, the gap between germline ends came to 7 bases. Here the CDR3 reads CASSLGRGNTGELFF. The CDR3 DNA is TGTGCCAGCAGCTTGGGTAGGGGGAACACCGGGGAGCTGTTTTTT. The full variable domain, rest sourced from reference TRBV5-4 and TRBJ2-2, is ETGVTQSPTHLIKTRGQQVTLRCSSQSGHNTVSWYQQALGQGPQFIFQYYREEENGRGNFPPRFSGLQFPNYSSELNVNALELDDSALYLCASSLGRGNTGELFFGEGSRLTVL.

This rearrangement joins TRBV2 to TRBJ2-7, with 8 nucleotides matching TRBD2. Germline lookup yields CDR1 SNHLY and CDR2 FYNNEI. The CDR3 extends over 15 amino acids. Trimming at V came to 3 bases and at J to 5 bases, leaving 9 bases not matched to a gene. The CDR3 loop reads CASSDPSSGFDEQYF. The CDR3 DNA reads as TGTGCCAGCAGTGATCCGTCTAGCGGGTTTGACGAGCAGTACTTC.

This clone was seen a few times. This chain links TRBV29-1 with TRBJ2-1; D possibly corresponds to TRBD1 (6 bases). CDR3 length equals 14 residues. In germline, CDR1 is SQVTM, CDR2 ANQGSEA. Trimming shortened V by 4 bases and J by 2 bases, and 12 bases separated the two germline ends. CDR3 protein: CSVVYTGPYNEQFF. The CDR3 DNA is TGCAGCGTTGTTTATACAGGGCCCTACAATGAGCAGTTCTTC.

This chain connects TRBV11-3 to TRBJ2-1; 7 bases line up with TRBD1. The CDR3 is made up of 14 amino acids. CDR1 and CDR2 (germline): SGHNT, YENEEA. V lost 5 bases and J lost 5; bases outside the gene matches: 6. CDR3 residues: CASSPRDRNNEQFF. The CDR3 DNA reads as TGTGCCAGCAGCCCCCGGGACAGAAACAATGAGCAGTTCTTC.

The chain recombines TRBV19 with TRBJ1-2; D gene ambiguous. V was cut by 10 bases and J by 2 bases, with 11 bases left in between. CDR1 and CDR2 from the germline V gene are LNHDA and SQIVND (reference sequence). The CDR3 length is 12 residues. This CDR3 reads CATGFGNYGYTF. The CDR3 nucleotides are TGTGCCACCGGGTTTGGGAACTATGGCTACACCTTC.

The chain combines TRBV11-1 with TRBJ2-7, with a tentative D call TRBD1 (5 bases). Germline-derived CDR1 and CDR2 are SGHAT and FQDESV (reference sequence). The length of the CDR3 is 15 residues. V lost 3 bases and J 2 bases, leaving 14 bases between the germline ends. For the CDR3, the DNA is TGTGCCAGCAGCTTCAACAGGATACTTACCTACGAGCAGTACTTC. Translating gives CASSFNRILTYEQYF.

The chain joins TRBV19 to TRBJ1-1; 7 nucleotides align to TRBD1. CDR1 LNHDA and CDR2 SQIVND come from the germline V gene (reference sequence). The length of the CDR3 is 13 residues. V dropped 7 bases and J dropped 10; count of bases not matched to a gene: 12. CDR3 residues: CASTIGRGLGAFF. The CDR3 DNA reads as TGTGCCAGTACCATAGGAAGGGGGCTGGGAGCTTTCTTT.

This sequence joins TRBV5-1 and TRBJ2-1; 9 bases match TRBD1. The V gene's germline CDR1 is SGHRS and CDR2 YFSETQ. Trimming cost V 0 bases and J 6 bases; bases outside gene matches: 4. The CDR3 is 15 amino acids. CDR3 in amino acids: CASSLVGTGRNEQFF. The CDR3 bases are TGCGCCAGCAGCTTGGTAGGGACAGGGCGCAATGAGCAGTTCTTC.

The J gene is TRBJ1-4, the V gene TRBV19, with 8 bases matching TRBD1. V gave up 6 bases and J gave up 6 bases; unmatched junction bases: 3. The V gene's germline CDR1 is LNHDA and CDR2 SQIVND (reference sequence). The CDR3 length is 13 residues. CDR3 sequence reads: CASSRTGYEKLFF. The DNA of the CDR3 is TGTGCCAGTAGCCGGACAGGGTATGAAAAACTGTTTTTT.

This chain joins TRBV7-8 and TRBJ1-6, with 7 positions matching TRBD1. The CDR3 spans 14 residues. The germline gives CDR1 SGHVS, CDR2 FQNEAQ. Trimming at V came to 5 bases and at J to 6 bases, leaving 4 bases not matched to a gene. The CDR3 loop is CASSTRQGNSPLHF. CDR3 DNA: TGTGCCAGCAGCACCCGACAGGGTAATTCACCCCTCCACTTT. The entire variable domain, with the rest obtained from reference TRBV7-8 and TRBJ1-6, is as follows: GAGVSQSPRYKVAKRGQDVALRCDPISGHVSLFWYQQALGQGPEFLTYFQNEAQLDKSGLPSDRFFAERPEGSVSTLKIQRTQQEDSAVYLCASSTRQGNSPLHFGNGTRLTVT.